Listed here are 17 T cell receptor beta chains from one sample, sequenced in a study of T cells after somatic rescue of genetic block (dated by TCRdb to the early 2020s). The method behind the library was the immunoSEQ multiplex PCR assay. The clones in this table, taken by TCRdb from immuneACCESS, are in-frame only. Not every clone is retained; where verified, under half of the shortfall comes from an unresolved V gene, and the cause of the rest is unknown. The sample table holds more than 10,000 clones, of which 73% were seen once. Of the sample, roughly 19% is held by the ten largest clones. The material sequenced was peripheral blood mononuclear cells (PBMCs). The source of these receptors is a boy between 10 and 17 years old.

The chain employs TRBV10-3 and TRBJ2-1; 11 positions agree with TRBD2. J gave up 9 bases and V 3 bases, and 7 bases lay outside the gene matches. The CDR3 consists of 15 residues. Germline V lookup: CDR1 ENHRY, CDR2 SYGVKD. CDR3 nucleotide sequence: TGTGCCATCAGTGATATGATAGCGGGAGGGCCTGAGCAGTTCTTC. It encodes CAISDMIAGGPEQFF.

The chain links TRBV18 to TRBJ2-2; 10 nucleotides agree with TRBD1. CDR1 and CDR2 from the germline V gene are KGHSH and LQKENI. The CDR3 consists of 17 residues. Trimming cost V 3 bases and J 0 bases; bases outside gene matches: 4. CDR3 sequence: CASSPGTGAANTGELFF. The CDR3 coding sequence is TGTGCCAGCTCACCTGGGACAGGGGCCGCGAACACCGGGGAGCTGTTTTTT.

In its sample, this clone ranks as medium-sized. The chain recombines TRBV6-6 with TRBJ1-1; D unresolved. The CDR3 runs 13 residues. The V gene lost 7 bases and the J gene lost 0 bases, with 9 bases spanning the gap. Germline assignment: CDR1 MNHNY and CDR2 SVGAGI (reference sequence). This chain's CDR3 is CASTDGMNTEAFF. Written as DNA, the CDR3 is TGTGCCAGCACGGACGGGATGAACACTGAAGCTTTCTTT.

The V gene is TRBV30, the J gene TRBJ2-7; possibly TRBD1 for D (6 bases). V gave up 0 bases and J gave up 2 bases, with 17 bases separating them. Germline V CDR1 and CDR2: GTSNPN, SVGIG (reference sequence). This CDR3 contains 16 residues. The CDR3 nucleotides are TGTGCCTGGAGTGTACGCCTTACTCGGGACACCTACGAGCAGTACTTC. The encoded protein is CAWSVRLTRDTYEQYF.

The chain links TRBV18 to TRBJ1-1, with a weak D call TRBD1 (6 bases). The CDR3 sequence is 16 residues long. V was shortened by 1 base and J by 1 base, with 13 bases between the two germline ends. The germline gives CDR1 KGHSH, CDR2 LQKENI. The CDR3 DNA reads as TGTGCCAGCTCACCACTTCAGACAGGATCGAACACTGAAGCTTTCTTT. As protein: CASSPLQTGSNTEAFF.

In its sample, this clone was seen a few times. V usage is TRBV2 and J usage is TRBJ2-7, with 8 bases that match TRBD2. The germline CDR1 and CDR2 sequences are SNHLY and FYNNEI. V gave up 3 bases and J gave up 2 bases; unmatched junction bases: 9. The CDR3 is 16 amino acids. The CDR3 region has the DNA TGTGCCAGCAGTGAGGGACTGCCGGGAGGGGCCTACGAGCAGTACTTC. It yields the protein CASSEGLPGGAYEQYF.

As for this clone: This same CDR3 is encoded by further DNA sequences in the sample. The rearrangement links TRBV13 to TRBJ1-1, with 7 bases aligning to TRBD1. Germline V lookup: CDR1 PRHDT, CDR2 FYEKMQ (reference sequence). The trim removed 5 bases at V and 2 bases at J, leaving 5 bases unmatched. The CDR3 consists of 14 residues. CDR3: CASSVTGDNTEAFF. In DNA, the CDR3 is TGTGCCAGCAGCGTAACAGGGGACAACACTGAAGCTTTCTTT.

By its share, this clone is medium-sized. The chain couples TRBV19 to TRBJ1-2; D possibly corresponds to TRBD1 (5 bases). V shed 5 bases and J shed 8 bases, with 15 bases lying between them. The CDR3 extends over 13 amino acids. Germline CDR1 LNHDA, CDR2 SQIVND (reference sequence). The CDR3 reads CASSPFQGAGYTF. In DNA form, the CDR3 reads TGTGCCAGTAGTCCCTTTCAGGGAGCGGGCTACACCTTC.

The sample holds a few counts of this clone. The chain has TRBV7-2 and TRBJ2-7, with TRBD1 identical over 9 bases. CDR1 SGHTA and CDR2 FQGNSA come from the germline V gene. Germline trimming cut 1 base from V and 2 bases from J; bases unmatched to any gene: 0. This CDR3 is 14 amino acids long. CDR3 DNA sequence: TGTGCCAGCAGCTTAGACAGGGGGCCCTACGAGCAGTACTTC. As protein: CASSLDRGPYEQYF.

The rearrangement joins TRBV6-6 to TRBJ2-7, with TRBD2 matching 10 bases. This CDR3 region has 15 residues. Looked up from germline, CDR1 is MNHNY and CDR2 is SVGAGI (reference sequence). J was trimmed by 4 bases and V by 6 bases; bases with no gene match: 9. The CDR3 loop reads CASSLLSGGPYEQYF. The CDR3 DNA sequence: TGTGCCAGCAGCTTACTTAGCGGGGGGCCTTACGAGCAGTACTTC.

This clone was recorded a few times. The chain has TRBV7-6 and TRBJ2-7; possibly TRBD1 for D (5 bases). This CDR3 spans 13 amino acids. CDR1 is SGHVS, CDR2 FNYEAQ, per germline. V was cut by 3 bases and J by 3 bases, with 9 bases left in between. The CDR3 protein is CASSFFQGYEQYF. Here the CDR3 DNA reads TGTGCCAGCAGCTTCTTTCAGGGCTACGAGCAGTACTTC.

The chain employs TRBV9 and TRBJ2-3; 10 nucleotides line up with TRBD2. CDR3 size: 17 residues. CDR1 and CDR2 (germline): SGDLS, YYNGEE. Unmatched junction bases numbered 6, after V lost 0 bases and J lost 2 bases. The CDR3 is CASSVGLAGGYTDTQYF. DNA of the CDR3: TGTGCCAGCAGCGTAGGTTTAGCGGGAGGATACACAGATACGCAGTATTTT.

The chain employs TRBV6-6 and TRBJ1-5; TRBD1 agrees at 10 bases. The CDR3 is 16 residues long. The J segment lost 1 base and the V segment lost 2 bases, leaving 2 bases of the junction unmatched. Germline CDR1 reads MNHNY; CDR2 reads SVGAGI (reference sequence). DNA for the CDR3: TGTGCCAGCAGTTACCCGGACAGGGGGAGCAATCAGCCCCAGCATTTT. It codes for CASSYPDRGSNQPQHF.

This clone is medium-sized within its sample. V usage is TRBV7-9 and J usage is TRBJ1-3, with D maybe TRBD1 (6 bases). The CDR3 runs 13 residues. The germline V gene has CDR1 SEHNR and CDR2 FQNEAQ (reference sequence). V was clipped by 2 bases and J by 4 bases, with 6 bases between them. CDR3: CASSLRGGNTIYF. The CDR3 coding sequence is TGTGCCAGCAGCTTAAGGGGGGGAAACACCATATATTTT.

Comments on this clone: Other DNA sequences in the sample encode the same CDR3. Here the CDR3 DNA reads TGTGCCAGCTCACCCTCCACAGATACGCAGTATTTT. This sequence encodes CASSPSTDTQYF. The rearrangement joins TRBV18 to TRBJ2-3; no definite D call. Per the germline V gene, CDR1 is KGHSH and CDR2 is LQKENI. V was shortened by 3 bases and J by 2 bases, with 3 bases between the two germline ends. The CDR3 loop spans 12 amino acids.

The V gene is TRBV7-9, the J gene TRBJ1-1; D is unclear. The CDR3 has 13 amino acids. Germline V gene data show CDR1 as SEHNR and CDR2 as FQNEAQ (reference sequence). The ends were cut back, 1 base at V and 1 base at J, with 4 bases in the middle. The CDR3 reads CASSLGWNTEAFF. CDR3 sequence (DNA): TGTGCCAGCAGCTTAGGGTGGAACACTGAAGCTTTCTTT.

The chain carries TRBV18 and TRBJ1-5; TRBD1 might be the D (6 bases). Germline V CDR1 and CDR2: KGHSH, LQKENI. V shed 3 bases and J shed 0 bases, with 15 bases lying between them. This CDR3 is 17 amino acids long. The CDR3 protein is CASSPSGAKYSNQPQHF. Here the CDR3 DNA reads TGTGCCAGCTCACCCTCGGGGGCTAAGTATAGCAATCAGCCCCAGCATTTT.